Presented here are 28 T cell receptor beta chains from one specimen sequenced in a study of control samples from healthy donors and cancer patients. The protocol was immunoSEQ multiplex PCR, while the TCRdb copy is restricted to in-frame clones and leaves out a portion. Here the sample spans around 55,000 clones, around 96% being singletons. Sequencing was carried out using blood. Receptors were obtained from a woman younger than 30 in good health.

CDR3 sequence reads: CASSANRGVNQPQHF. CDR3 sequence (DNA): TGTGCCAGCAGTGCAAACAGGGGGGTCAATCAGCCCCAGCATTTT. The chain carries TRBV2 and TRBJ1-5; 8 bases align to TRBD1. Germline V gene sequence: CDR1 SNHLY, CDR2 FYNNEI. J gave up 3 bases and V 4 bases, and 5 bases lay outside the gene matches. The CDR3 contains 15 residues.

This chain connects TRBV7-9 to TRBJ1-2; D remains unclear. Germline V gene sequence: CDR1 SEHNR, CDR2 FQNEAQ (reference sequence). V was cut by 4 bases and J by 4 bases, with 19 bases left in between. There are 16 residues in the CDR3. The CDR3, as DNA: TGTGCCAGCAGCTCTTCGGGGTTAATGTATGTCTATGGCTACACCTTC. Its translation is CASSSSGLMYVYGYTF. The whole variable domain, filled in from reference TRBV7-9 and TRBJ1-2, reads DTGVSQNPRHKITKRGQNVTFRCDPISEHNRLYWYRQTLGQGPEFLTYFQNEAQLEKSRLLSDRFSAERPKGSFSTLEIQRTEQGDSAMYLCASSSSGLMYVYGYTFGSGTRLTVV.

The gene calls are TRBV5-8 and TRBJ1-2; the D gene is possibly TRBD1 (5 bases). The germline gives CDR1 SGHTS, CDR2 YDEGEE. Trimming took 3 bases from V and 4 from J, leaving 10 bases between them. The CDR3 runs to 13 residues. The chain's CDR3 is CASSSWTPYGYTF. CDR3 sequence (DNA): TGTGCCAGCAGCTCCTGGACACCCTATGGCTACACCTTC.

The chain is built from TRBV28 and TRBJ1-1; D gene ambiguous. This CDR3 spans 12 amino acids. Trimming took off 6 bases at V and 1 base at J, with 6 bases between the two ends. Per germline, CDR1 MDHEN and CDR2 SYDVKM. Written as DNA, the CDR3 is TGTGCCAGCAGCTATAGGAACACTGAAGCTTTCTTT. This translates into CASSYRNTEAFF.

CDR3 nucleotide sequence: TGTGCCACCCGGCGGGGGGCGGATACTGAAGCTTTCTTT. Translating it yields CATRRGADTEAFF. The chain recombines TRBV12-3 or TRBV12-4 with TRBJ1-1; D possibly corresponds to TRBD1 (6 bases). V dropped 10 bases and J dropped 5 bases, with 17 bases sitting between them. The CDR3 loop spans 13 amino acids.

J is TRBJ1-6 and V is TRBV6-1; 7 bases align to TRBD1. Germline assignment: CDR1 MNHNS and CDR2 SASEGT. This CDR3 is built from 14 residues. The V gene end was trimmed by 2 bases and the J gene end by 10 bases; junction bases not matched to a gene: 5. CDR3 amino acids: CASSERGDSSPLHF. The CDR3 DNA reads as TGTGCCAGCAGTGAAAGAGGGGACAGCTCACCCCTCCACTTT.

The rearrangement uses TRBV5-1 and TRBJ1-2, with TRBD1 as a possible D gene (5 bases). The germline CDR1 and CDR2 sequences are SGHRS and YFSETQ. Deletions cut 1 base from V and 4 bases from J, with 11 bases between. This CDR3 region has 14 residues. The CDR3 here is CASSLSQGIYGYTF. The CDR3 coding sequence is TGCGCCAGCAGCTTGAGTCAGGGAATCTATGGCTACACCTTC.

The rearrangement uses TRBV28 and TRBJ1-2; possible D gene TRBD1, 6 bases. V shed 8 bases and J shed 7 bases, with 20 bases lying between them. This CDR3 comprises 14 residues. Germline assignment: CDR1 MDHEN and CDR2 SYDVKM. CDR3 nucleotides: TGTGCCAGCTCCCATGAGGCAGGGGCGCGTGGCTACACCTTC. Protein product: CASSHEAGARGYTF.

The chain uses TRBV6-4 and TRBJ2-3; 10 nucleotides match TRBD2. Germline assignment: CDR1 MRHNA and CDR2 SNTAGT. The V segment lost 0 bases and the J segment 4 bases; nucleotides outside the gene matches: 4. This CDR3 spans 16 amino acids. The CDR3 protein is CASSDSSGGAADTQYF. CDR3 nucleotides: TGTGCCAGCAGTGACTCGAGCGGGGGGGCCGCAGATACGCAGTATTTT.

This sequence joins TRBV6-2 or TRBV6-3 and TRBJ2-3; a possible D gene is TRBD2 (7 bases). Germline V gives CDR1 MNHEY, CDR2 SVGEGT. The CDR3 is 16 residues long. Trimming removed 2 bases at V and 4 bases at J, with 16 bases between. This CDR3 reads CASSYPAGANADTQYF. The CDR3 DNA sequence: TGTGCCAGCAGTTACCCTGCGGGGGCGAACGCAGATACGCAGTATTTT.

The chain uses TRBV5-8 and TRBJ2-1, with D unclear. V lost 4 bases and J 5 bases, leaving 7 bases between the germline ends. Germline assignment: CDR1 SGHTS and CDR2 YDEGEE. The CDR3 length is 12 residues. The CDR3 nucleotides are TGTGCCAGCAGCCCAGAGAACAATGAGCAGTTCTTC. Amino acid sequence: CASSPENNEQFF. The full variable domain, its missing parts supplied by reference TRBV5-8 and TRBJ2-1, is EAGVTQSPTHLIKTRGQQATLRCSPISGHTSVYWYQQALGLGLQFLLWYDEGEERNRGNFPPRFSGRQFPNYSSELNVNALELEDSALYLCASSPENNEQFFGPGTRLTVL.

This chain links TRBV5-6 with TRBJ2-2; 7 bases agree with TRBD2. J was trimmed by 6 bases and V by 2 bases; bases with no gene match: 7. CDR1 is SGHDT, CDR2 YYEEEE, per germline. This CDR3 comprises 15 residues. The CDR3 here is CASSFLSGDAGELFF. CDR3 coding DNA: TGTGCCAGCAGCTTTCTCAGCGGGGACGCCGGGGAGCTGTTTTTT.

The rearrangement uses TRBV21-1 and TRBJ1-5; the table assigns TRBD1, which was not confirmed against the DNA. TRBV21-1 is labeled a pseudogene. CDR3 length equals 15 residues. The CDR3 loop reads CASSKGRQGYQPQHF. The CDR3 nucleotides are TGTGCCAGCAGCAAAGGTCGACAGGGCTATCAGCCCCAGCATTTT.

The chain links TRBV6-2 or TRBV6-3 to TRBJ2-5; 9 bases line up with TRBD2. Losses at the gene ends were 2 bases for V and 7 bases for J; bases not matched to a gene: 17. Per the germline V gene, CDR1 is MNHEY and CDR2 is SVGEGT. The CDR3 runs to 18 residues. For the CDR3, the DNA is TGTGCCAGCAGTTACCCCCTCAGCGGCGGGGGGCGGGGGGGGACCCAGTACTTC. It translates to CASSYPLSGGGRGGTQYF.

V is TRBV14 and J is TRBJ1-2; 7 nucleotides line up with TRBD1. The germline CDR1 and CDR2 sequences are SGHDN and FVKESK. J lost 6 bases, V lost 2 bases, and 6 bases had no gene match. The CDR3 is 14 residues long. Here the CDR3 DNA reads TGTGCCAGCAGCCAACTCCCAGGGGGTGATGGCTACACCTTC. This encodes CASSQLPGGDGYTF.

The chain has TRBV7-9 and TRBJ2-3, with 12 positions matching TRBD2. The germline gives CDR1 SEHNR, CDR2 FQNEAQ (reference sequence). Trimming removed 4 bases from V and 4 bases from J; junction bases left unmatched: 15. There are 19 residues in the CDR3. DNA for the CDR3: TGTGCCAGCAGCTCTACGTTCCTTCGGACTAGCGGGGCAGCAGATACGCAGTATTTT. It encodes CASSSTFLRTSGAADTQYF.

The CDR3 DNA reads as TGCGCCAGCAGCTTGGTAGCCCGGACAGACGGTGGCTACACCTTC. Its translation: CASSLVARTDGGYTF. This chain uses TRBV5-1 with TRBJ1-2; the D gene is possibly TRBD1 (6 bases). Trimming cost V 0 bases and J 7 bases, with 16 bases left between them. This CDR3 is 15 amino acids long. From germline, CDR1 is SGHRS and CDR2 YFSETQ.

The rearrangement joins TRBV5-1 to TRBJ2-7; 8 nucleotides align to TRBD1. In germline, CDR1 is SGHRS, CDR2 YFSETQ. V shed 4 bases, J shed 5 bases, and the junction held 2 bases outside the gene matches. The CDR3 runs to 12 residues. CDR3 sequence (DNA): TGCGCCAGCAGCACAGGGGGTAACGAGCAGTACTTC. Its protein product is CASSTGGNEQYF.

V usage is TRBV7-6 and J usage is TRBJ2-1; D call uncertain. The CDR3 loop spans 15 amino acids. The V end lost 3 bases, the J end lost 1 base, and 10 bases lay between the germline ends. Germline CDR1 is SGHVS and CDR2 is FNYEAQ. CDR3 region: CASSLVSGSYNEQFF. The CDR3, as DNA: TGTGCCAGCAGCTTGGTATCAGGATCCTACAATGAGCAGTTCTTC.

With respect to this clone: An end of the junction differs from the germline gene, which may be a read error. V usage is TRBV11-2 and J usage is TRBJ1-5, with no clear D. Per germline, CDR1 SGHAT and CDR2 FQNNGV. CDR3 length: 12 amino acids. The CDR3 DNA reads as TGTGCCGGCAGCGCCGGGTACCAGCCCCAGCATTTT. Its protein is CAGSAGYQPQHF.

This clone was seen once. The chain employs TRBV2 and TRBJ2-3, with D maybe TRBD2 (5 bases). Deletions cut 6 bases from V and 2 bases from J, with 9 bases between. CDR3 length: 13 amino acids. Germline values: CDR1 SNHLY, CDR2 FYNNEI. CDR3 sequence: CASRRELTDTQYF. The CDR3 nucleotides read TGTGCCAGCAGAAGGGAGCTCACAGATACGCAGTATTTT.

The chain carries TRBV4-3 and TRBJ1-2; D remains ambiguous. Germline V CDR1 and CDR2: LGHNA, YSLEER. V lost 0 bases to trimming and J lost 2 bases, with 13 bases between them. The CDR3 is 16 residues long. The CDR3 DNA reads TGCGCCAGCAGCCAAGATTATTACAGCACGAACTATGGCTACACCTTC. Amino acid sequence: CASSQDYYSTNYGYTF.

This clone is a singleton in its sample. Written as DNA, the CDR3 is TGCGCCAGCAGCCAAGATCGGACAGGGAGCACAGATACGCAGTATTTT. This gives the protein CASSQDRTGSTDTQYF. The chain is built from TRBV4-3 and TRBJ2-3; TRBD1 aligns across 8 bases. Losses at the gene ends were 0 bases for V and 0 bases for J; bases not matched to a gene: 2. The germline V gene has CDR1 LGHNA and CDR2 YSLEER. The CDR3 covers 16 residues.

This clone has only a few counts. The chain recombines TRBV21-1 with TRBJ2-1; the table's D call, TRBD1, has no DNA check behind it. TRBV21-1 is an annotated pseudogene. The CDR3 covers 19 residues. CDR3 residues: CASSPRHQGYSSSYNEQFF. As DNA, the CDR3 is TGTGCCAGCAGCCCCCGGCACCAGGGTTACTCGAGCTCCTACAATGAGCAGTTCTTC.

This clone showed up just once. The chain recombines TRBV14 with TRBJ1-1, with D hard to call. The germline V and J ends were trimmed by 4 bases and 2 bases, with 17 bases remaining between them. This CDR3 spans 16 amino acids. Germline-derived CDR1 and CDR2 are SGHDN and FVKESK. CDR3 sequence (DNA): TGTGCCAGCAGCCTATCCTCGGGAGTAGGAAACACTGAAGCTTTCTTT. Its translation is CASSLSSGVGNTEAFF.

CDR3 region: CASSTRDRVFEKLFF. For the CDR3, the DNA is TGTGCCAGCAGTACCCGGGACAGGGTATTTGAAAAACTGTTTTTT. The chain combines TRBV6-5 with TRBJ1-4, with 9 bases identical to TRBD1. The germline CDR1 and CDR2 sequences are MNHEY and SVGAGI. The junction had 8 bases not matched to a gene; V was cut back by 5 bases and J by 7 bases. The CDR3 extends over 15 amino acids.

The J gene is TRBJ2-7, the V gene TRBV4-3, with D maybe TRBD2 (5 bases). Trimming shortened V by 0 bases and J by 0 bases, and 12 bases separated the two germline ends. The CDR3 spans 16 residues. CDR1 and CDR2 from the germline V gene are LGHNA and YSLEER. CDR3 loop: CASSQDPADFSYEQYF. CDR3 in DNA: TGCGCCAGCAGCCAAGATCCCGCGGACTTCTCCTACGAGCAGTACTTC.

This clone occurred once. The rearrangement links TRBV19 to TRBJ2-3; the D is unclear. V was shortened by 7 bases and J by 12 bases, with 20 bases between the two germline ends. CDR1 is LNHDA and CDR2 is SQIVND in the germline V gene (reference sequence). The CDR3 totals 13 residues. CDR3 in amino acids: CASTKTDPNIQYF. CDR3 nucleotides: TGTGCCAGTACCAAAACCGACCCAAATATACAGTATTTT.